This entry lists 11 T cell receptor beta chains sequenced from one sample in a study of cytomegalovirus exposure and HLA in healthy donors. In the PCR, 60 Vbeta and 13 Jbeta primers were used. Assay used: immunoSEQ multiplex PCR; TCRdb lists only in-frame clones, some missing. The sample has 75,000 to 90,000 clones; over 65% are singletons. The material sequenced was PBMCs. These TCRs come from a man aged 40-55 years in good health and CMV-seronegative.

The V gene is TRBV10-3, the J gene TRBJ1-1; possibly TRBD1 for D (6 bases). The CDR3 covers 14 residues. From germline, CDR1 is ENHRY and CDR2 SYGVKD. V was pared by 3 bases and J by 5 bases, with 13 bases between. DNA for the CDR3: TGTGCCATCAGTGATTCTGACAGGCTGACTGAAGCTTTCTTT. As protein: CAISDSDRLTEAFF.

The chain has TRBV14 and TRBJ2-3; 12 bases agree with TRBD2. The CDR3 length is 14 residues. V lost 7 bases and J lost 4; bases outside the gene matches: 3. Germline CDR1 is SGHDN and CDR2 is FVKESK. The CDR3 spells CASTRLAGADTQYF. The CDR3 DNA follows: TGTGCCAGCACCCGACTAGCGGGAGCAGATACGCAGTATTTT.

The rearrangement joins TRBV9 to TRBJ2-5; tentative D call: TRBD1 (6 bases). CDR3 length: 14 residues. V was shortened by 3 bases and J by 2 bases, with 11 bases between the two germline ends. Germline CDR1 SGDLS, CDR2 YYNGEE. The CDR3 region has the DNA TGTGCCAGCAGCGCCGGGACATATCAAGAGACCCAGTACTTC. Translation: CASSAGTYQETQYF.

This rearrangement joins TRBV27 to TRBJ2-1; TRBD2 matches at 10 bases. V lost 6 bases, J lost 7 bases, and 12 bases stayed unmatched. This CDR3 is built from 16 residues. Germline V gene sequence: CDR1 MNHEY, CDR2 SMNVEV (reference sequence). CDR3 protein: CASSRKNLAGVNEQFF. In nucleotides, the CDR3 is TGTGCCAGCAGCCGAAAAAATCTAGCGGGAGTGAATGAGCAGTTCTTC.

J is TRBJ2-5 and V is TRBV7-8; TRBD2 aligns across 8 bases. This CDR3 has 17 residues. Germline V CDR1 and CDR2: SGHVS, FQNEAQ. The J segment lost 1 base and the V segment lost 5 bases, leaving 12 bases of the junction unmatched. The CDR3 nucleotides are TGTGCCAGCAGCCCACTGTTCGGTAGCGGGACCCAAGAGACCCAGTACTTC. Encoded protein: CASSPLFGSGTQETQYF.

This chain links TRBV7-2 with TRBJ2-3; D remains unclear. The CDR3 is 13 amino acids. The germline CDR1 and CDR2 sequences are SGHTA and FQGNSA. Between the trimmed V and J ends, which lost 4 bases and 1 base, there was a span of 6 bases. For the CDR3, the DNA is TGTGCCAGCAGCTCACTTGGCACAGATACGCAGTATTTT. As protein: CASSSLGTDTQYF.

This clone was recorded once. This rearrangement joins TRBV9 to TRBJ2-7; 8 bases agree with TRBD1. Germline trimming cut 4 bases from V and 0 bases from J; bases unmatched to any gene: 6. This CDR3 comprises 15 residues. Germline lookup yields CDR1 SGDLS and CDR2 YYNGEE. The DNA of the CDR3 is TGTGCCAGCAGCAGGGGACAGGACGTCTCCTACGAGCAGTACTTC. Protein: CASSRGQDVSYEQYF.

This chain uses TRBV11-2 with TRBJ1-5; D ambiguous. The V gene's germline CDR1 is SGHAT and CDR2 FQNNGV. Trimming cost V 7 bases and J 4 bases, with 5 bases left between them. The CDR3 runs 11 residues. The CDR3 loop reads CASTQNQPQHF. Written as DNA, the CDR3 is TGTGCCAGCACCCAGAATCAGCCCCAGCATTTT. Combining the CDR3 with reference TRBV11-2 and TRBJ1-5 gives the whole variable domain EAGVAQSPRYKIIEKRQSVAFWCNPISGHATLYWYQQILGQGPKLLIQFQNNGVVDDSQLPKDRFSAERLKGVDSTLKIQPAKLEDSAVYLCASTQNQPQHFGDGTRLSIL.

The sample holds a few counts of this clone. The chain recombines TRBV5-4 with TRBJ2-7; tentatively, D is TRBD1 (5 bases). The CDR3 has 14 amino acids. Trimming pared 0 bases from V and 4 bases from J, leaving 11 bases between. Germline V gene lookup returns CDR1 SGHNT and CDR2 YYREEE (reference sequence). The chain's CDR3 is CASSLAGQSYEQYF. CDR3 DNA sequence: TGTGCCAGCAGCTTGGCTGGACAAAGTTACGAGCAGTACTTC.

The rearrangement links TRBV5-1 to TRBJ2-7; 7 positions agree with TRBD1. V shed 5 bases, J shed 0 bases, and the junction held 8 bases outside the gene matches. Looked up from germline, CDR1 is SGHRS and CDR2 is YFSETQ. The CDR3 consists of 15 residues. CDR3 protein: CASRPGTEVSYEQYF. CDR3 bases: TGCGCCAGCAGACCCGGGACAGAGGTCTCCTACGAGCAGTACTTC.

J is TRBJ1-2 and V is TRBV7-2; D is unresolved. The germline CDR1 and CDR2 sequences are SGHTA and FQGNSA. Between the trimmed V and J ends, which lost 6 bases and 3 bases, there was a span of 5 bases. This CDR3 comprises 11 residues. The CDR3 region is CASRRDYGYTF. The CDR3 region has the DNA TGTGCCAGCAGGAGAGACTATGGCTACACCTTC.